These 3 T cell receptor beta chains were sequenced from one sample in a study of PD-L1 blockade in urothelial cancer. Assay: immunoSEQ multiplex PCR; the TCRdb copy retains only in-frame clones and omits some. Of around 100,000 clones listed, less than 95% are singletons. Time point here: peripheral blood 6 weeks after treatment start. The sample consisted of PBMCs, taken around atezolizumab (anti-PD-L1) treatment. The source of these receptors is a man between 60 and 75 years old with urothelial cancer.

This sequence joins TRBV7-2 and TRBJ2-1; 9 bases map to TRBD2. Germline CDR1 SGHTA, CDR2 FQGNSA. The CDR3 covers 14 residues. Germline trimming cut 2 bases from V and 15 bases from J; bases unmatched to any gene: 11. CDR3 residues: CASSLLAGEFGPFF. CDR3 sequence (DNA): TGTGCCAGCAGCTTATTAGCGGGGGAGTTTGGGCCGTTCTTC. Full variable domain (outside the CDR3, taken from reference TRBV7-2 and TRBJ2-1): GAGVSQSPSNKVTEKGKDVELRCDPISGHTALYWYRQSLGQGLEFLIYFQGNSAPDKSGLPSDRFSAERTGGSVSTLTIQRTQQEDSAVYLCASSLLAGEFGPFFGPGTRLTVL.

The CDR3 reads CASSLAGEDTQYF. CDR3 nucleotides: TGCGCCAGCAGCTTAGCTGGGGAGGATACGCAGTATTTT. The V and J genes are TRBV5-1 and TRBJ2-3; a weak D match, TRBD2 (5 bases). V lost 2 bases and J 6 bases, leaving 10 bases between the germline ends. The CDR3 spans 13 residues. Germline V CDR1 and CDR2: SGHRS, YFSETQ. Variable domain in full (rest from reference TRBV5-1 and TRBJ2-3): KAGVTQTPRYLIKTRGQQVTLSCSPISGHRSVSWYQQTPGQGLQFLFEYFSETQRNKGNFPGRFSGRQFSNSRSEMNVSTLELGDSALYLCASSLAGEDTQYFGPGTRLTVL.

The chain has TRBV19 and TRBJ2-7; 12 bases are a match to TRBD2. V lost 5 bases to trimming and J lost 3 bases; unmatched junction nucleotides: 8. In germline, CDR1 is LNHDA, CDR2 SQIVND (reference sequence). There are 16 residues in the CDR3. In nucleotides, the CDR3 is TGTGCCAGTAGTTCAAAATTGACTAGCGGGAGCTACGAGCAGTACTTC. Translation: CASSSKLTSGSYEQYF.